This T cell receptor beta chain was observed in a study of blood T cells in healthy people across ages (dated by TCRdb to between 2014 and 2017). Background on the whole study: In model experiments, roughly one uniquely barcoded TCR beta cDNA molecule per two T cells was captured by template switching. Donors were grouped into four age groups: young (average approximately 15 years), middle-aged (39), aged (around 60) and long-lived (just over 80). Donors of different ages were randomly distributed across sequencing lanes to avoid experimental bias. Age-related changes in TCR beta repertoire diversity were measured in the study by deep sequencing normalized with unique cDNA molecular identifiers. For two donors (one aged 18 to 29 and one aged 80 or older), the study analyzed two additional independent replicas of 1 million unique cDNA reads from the same blood draw.

There are many counts of this clonotype. Its binding antigen is unknown. No base quality information exists; no much larger clone differs at one position. The donors were 40 or so Caucasian individuals from Russia, aged roughly 6 to 90 years, who were systemically healthy. Each donor gave ten milliliters of peripheral blood, drawn into EDTA-treated Vacutainer tubes. Ficoll-Paque density-gradient centrifugation was used to isolate PBMCs, with at least 7 million obtained per sample. Total RNA, at least 5.5 micrograms per sample, was extracted from PBMCs with Trizol reagent. For every donor, an aliquot of PBMCs went through flow cytometry to measure the percentages of naive CD45RAhigh/CD27high T cells. Receptor libraries were prepared by 5' RACE. The instrument was an Illumina HiSeq 2500. A second PCR of about 6 to 11 cycles was performed with a sample-barcoded 5' primer and a J-beta primer mix. A unique molecular identifier was introduced onto each TCR beta cDNA molecule by a template-switch 5' adaptor carrying 12 random nucleotides. Each sample yielded at least 2.5 million CDR3-containing paired-end reads. The Mint cDNA synthesis kit, primed by a TRBC-specific oligonucleotide, was used to synthesize first-strand cDNA from all RNA. Following uracil-DNA glycosylase treatment, all cDNA underwent a first 18-cycle PCR with the universal primers M1SS and BC2_uni_R. The study's own analysis went as follows. Each sample was normalized by randomly selecting 1 million high-quality reads, each carrying a distinct molecular identifier. Reads with shared molecular identifiers were discarded instead of being binned into consensus sequences. CDR3 identification, clonotype clustering and error correction used MiTCR with a Q25 quality threshold and the strictest error-elimination algorithm. A nonparametric unseen species model with Euler transformation was used to estimate a lower bound on total TCR beta diversity. TCRdb passed the public sequencing reads through fastp at Q25 and MiXCR, retaining productive beta sequences. Each CDR3 protein gets just one entry, which takes the most common genes and DNA from the rows behind it. It is TCRdb's table, rather than the study itself, that gives the V and J calls and clone size. The sample table records some 700,000 distinct CDR3 sequences; 43% of these occur just once. Of the sample, less than 25% falls within the top ten clones.

The CDR3 goes from the cysteine to the phenylalanine over 13 residues. The kept DNA is CDR3 alone, 39 bases in frame from the first base. CDR1 SGHTA and CDR2 FQGNSA are derived from the germline V gene. V sheds 5 bases and J sheds 4 bases, leaving 11 bases between their ends. Results the study describes overall, beyond this receptor: Observed TCR beta diversity correlated strongly with the percentage of naive T cells measured by flow cytometry. Estimates of total diversity based on one million sequenced T cells were considered lower bounds and underestimates. Compared with the aged group, the long-lived group had more naive CD4+ T cells, fewer expanded clones and increased TCR diversity, a pattern suggesting age selection. Because profiling used bulk unsorted PBMCs, naive and antigen-experienced compartments could not be compared conclusively. Observed TCR beta diversity per million T cells fell roughly linearly with age, and a significant reduction was already apparent by age around 40. Because the CMV infection status of the donors was unknown, age-related changes in expanded clonotypes may potentially have been confounded.

The chain is made from TRBV7-2 and TRBJ1-2, with the D gene not clear enough to name. The specimen was blood. This clonotype was obtained from a woman aged 55 to 70 in good health. CDR3 sequence: CASSALPRYGYTF. The DNA is as follows: TGTGCCAGCAGCGCCCTCCCACGCTATGGCTACACCTTC.